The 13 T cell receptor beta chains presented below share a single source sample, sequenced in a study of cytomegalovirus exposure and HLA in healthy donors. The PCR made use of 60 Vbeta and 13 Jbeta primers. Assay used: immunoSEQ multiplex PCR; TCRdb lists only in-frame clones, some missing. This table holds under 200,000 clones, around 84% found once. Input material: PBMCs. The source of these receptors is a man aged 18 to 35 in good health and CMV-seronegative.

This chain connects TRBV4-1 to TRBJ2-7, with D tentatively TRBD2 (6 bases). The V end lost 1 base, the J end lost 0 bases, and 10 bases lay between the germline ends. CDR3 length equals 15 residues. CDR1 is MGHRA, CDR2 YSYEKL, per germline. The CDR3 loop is CASSQAGGLSYEQYF. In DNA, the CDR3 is TGCGCCAGCAGCCAAGCCGGGGGACTCTCCTACGAGCAGTACTTC.

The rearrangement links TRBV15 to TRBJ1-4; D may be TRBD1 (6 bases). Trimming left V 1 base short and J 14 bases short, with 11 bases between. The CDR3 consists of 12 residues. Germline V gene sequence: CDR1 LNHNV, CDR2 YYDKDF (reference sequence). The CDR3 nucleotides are TGTGCCACCAGCAGAGGGACAGAGCTTCTGTTTTTT. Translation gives CATSRGTELLFF.

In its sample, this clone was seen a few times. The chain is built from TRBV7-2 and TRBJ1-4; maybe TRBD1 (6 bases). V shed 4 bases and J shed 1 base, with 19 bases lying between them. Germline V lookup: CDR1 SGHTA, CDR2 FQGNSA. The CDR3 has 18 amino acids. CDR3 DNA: TGTGCCAGCAGCTCCGTGCCCGGCAGGGGTGGAACTAATGAAAAACTGTTTTTT. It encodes CASSSVPGRGGTNEKLFF.

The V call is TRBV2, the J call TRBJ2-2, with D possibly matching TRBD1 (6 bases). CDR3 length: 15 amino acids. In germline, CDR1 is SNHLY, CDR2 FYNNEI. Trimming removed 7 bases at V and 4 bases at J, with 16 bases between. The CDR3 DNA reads TGTGCCAGCATAGGTCCCACAGGGATCACCGGGGAGCTGTTTTTT. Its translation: CASIGPTGITGELFF.

The DNA of the CDR3 is TGTGCCAGCAGTTTCGGACAGGGTAACACTGAAGCTTTCTTT. Amino acid sequence: CASSFGQGNTEAFF. The V gene is TRBV6-6, the J gene TRBJ1-1; TRBD1 matches at 8 bases. Trimming removed 4 bases from V and 2 bases from J; junction bases left unmatched: 3. The CDR3 runs 14 residues. Per the germline V gene, CDR1 is MNHNY and CDR2 is SVGAGI (reference sequence).

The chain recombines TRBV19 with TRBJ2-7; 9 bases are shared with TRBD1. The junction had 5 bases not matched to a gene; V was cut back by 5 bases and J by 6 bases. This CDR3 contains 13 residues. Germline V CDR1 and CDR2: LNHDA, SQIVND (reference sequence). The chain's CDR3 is CASSSTTGGEQYF. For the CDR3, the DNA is TGTGCCAGTAGTTCCACGACAGGGGGCGAGCAGTACTTC.

This CDR3 is CASSSGLAGSITDTQYF. In DNA, the CDR3 is TGTGCCAGCAGCTCGGGACTAGCGGGGTCGATCACAGATACGCAGTATTTT. The rearrangement uses TRBV5-4 and TRBJ2-3; 13 nucleotides line up with TRBD2. Trimming took 3 bases from V and 2 from J; bases not matched to a gene: 6. There are 17 residues in the CDR3. Germline V lookup: CDR1 SGHNT, CDR2 YYREEE (reference sequence).

As DNA, the CDR3 is TGTGCCAGCAGCTCGAGCGGGGGGGCCACTAATGAGCAGTTCTTC. This encodes CASSSSGGATNEQFF. The rearrangement links TRBV7-8 to TRBJ2-1; 10 positions agree with TRBD2. The CDR3 runs to 15 residues. Trimming at V came to 4 bases and at J to 7 bases, leaving 7 bases not matched to a gene. Germline V CDR1 and CDR2: SGHVS, FQNEAQ.

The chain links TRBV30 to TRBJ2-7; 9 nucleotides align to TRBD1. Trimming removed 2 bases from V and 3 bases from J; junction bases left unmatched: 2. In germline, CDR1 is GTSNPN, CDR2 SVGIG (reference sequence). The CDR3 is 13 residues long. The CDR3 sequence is CAWSTDRGYEQYF. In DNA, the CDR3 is TGTGCCTGGAGTACGGACAGGGGCTACGAGCAGTACTTC.

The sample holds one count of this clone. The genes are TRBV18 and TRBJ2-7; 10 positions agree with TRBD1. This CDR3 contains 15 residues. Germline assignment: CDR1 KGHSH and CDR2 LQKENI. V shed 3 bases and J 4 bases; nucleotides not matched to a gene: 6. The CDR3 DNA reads TGTGCCAGCTCACCGGTAGGACAGGGGGTTTACGAGCAGTACTTC. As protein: CASSPVGQGVYEQYF.

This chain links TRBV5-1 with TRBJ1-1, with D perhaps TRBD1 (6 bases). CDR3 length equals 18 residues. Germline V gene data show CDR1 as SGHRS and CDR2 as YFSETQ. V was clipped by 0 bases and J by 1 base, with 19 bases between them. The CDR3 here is CASSLESGGAFRNTEAFF. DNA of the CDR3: TGCGCCAGCAGCTTGGAGAGCGGGGGCGCATTTAGGAACACTGAAGCTTTCTTT.

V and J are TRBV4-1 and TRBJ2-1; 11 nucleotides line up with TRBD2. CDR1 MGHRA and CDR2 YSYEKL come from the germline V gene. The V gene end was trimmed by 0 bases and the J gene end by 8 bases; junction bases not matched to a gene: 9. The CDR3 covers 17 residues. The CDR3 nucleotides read TGCGCCAGCAGCCAAGATAGGGTAGCGGGAGGGTGGGATGAGCAGTTCTTC. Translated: CASSQDRVAGGWDEQFF.

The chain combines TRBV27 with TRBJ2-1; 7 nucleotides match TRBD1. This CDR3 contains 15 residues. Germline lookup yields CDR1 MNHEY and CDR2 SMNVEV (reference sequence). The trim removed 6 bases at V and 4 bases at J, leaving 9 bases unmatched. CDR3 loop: CASSYPGTEYNEQFF. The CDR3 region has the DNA TGTGCCAGCAGCTACCCCGGGACAGAGTACAATGAGCAGTTCTTC.